These 23 T cell receptor beta chains originate from one sample sequenced in a study of blood T cell repertoires in COVID-19. Generated by immunoSEQ multiplex PCR, the TCRdb table keeps only in-frame clones and is missing some. The sample has about 310,000 clones, around 90% seen once. Specimen: PBMCs or T cells enriched from blood (not recorded which). Receptor source: a woman in her late teens or twenties with acute COVID-19.

The chain employs TRBV28 and TRBJ1-4; TRBD1 might be the D (5 bases). The germline CDR1 and CDR2 sequences are MDHEN and SYDVKM. The V and J ends lost 8 bases and 5 bases respectively, with 15 bases between them. The CDR3 has 14 residues. The CDR3 DNA follows: TGTGCCAGCCATAATCCGGCAGGGAATGAAAAACTGTTTTTT. Translated, it gives CASHNPAGNEKLFF.

This clone was seen just once. J is TRBJ2-7 and V is TRBV6-5, with a tentative D call TRBD1 (6 bases). This CDR3 contains 15 residues. V shed 0 bases and J shed 2 bases, with 11 bases lying between them. Per the germline V gene, CDR1 is MNHEY and CDR2 is SVGAGI. CDR3 sequence reads: CASSYSPGVAYEQYF. Here the CDR3 DNA reads TGTGCCAGCAGTTACTCCCCAGGGGTCGCCTACGAGCAGTACTTC.

The V call is TRBV19, the J call TRBJ1-4; no definite D call. The V and J ends lost 3 bases and 8 bases respectively, with 16 bases between them. The CDR3 runs 15 residues. Germline V gives CDR1 LNHDA, CDR2 SQIVND (reference sequence). CDR3 DNA sequence: TGTGCCAGTAGTATCTTAGCGGCCCCGGGGGAAAAACTGTTTTTT. Translated: CASSILAAPGEKLFF.

The rearrangement joins TRBV2 to TRBJ1-2; TRBD1 might be the D (5 bases). Germline V CDR1 and CDR2: SNHLY, FYNNEI. The CDR3 runs 13 residues. Trimming took 5 bases from V and 6 from J, leaving 13 bases between them. As DNA, the CDR3 is TGTGCCAGCAGTTCCGGGGGGGGTGATGGCTACACCTTC. Protein sequence: CASSSGGGDGYTF.

This chain links TRBV19 with TRBJ2-3; 8 bases fit TRBD1. In germline, CDR1 is LNHDA, CDR2 SQIVND (reference sequence). V shed 6 bases, J shed 4 bases, and the junction held 6 bases outside the gene matches. The CDR3 is 14 residues long. The CDR3 sequence: CASRPQGASDTQYF. The CDR3 bases are TGTGCCAGTAGGCCGCAGGGGGCATCAGATACGCAGTATTTT. Filled out from reference TRBV19 and TRBJ2-3, the complete variable domain reads DGGITQSPKYLFRKEGQNVTLSCEQNLNHDAMYWYRQDPGQGLRLIYYSQIVNDFQKGDIAEGYSVSREKKESFPLTVTSAQKNPTAFYLCASRPQGASDTQYFGPGTRLTVL.

This clone was seen only a few times. The chain couples TRBV7-9 to TRBJ1-1; D unclear. Germline loops: CDR1 SEHNR, CDR2 FQNEAQ (reference sequence). The CDR3 spans 12 residues. The V gene lost 2 bases and the J gene lost 4 bases, with 5 bases spanning the gap. The CDR3 sequence is CASSLHGTEAFF. The CDR3 nucleotides are TGTGCCAGCAGCTTACACGGCACTGAAGCTTTCTTT.

The chain combines TRBV2 with TRBJ2-2; tentatively, D is TRBD2 (6 bases). Per the germline V gene, CDR1 is SNHLY and CDR2 is FYNNEI. V dropped 4 bases and J dropped 6 bases, with 12 bases sitting between them. This CDR3 region has 14 residues. CDR3 sequence: CASSVRASAGELFF. The CDR3 DNA follows: TGTGCCAGCAGTGTTAGGGCTAGCGCCGGGGAGCTGTTTTTT.

This chain connects TRBV7-6 to TRBJ2-5; a possible D gene is TRBD2 (6 bases). Trimming removed 2 bases at V and 4 bases at J, with 14 bases between. This CDR3 contains 15 residues. Germline assignment: CDR1 SGHVS and CDR2 FNYEAQ. This CDR3 is CASSLRLAVGETQYF. As DNA, the CDR3 is TGTGCCAGCAGCTTAAGGTTAGCGGTAGGAGAGACCCAGTACTTC.

In this sample, this clone turned up many times. This chain links TRBV11-3 with TRBJ1-2, with D possibly being TRBD1 (6 bases). Germline CDR1 and CDR2: SGHNT and YENEEA. This CDR3 spans 16 amino acids. The V and J ends lost 0 bases and 0 bases respectively, with 11 bases between them. The CDR3 DNA follows: TGTGCCAGCAGCTTAGAGGGCAGGGGCGCTAACTATGGCTACACCTTC. Translating it yields CASSLEGRGANYGYTF.

This clone was counted once. This rearrangement joins TRBV30 to TRBJ1-5, with D perhaps TRBD1 (6 bases). With 2 bases removed from V and 1 base from J, the gap between germline ends came to 9 bases. This CDR3 spans 14 amino acids. The germline gives CDR1 GTSNPN, CDR2 SVGIG (reference sequence). CDR3: CAWSPGQSNQPQHF. Here the CDR3 DNA reads TGTGCCTGGAGTCCAGGACAGAGCAATCAGCCCCAGCATTTT.

V gene TRBV28 combines with J gene TRBJ2-7; 12 bases fit TRBD2. V dropped 6 bases and J dropped 0; count of bases not matched to a gene: 6. CDR3 length: 16 residues. The germline V gene has CDR1 MDHEN and CDR2 SYDVKM. CDR3 DNA sequence: TGTGCCAGCAGCCAGGGACTAGCGGGTCCCTCCTACGAGCAGTACTTC. Its protein is CASSQGLAGPSYEQYF.

V is TRBV5-1 and J is TRBJ2-7; 8 bases match TRBD2. Germline values: CDR1 SGHRS, CDR2 YFSETQ. The trim removed 3 bases at V and 3 bases at J, leaving 26 bases unmatched. The CDR3 totals 21 residues. The CDR3 DNA sequence: TGCGCCAGCAGCTACATGCGGGGCTCCGGGACTAGAGGCATTGTTGGCTACGAGCAGTACTTC. This sequence encodes CASSYMRGSGTRGIVGYEQYF. Complete variable domain (other parts from reference TRBV5-1 and TRBJ2-7): KAGVTQTPRYLIKTRGQQVTLSCSPISGHRSVSWYQQTPGQGLQFLFEYFSETQRNKGNFPGRFSGRQFSNSRSEMNVSTLELGDSALYLCASSYMRGSGTRGIVGYEQYFGPGTRLTVT.

The chain uses TRBV16 and TRBJ1-1; possibly TRBD1 for D (5 bases). This CDR3 has 13 amino acids. Trimming cost V 2 bases and J 9 bases, with 13 bases left between them. CDR1 and CDR2 from the germline V gene are KGHSY and FQNENV. The CDR3 DNA reads as TGTGCCAGCAGCCAAGGGGGGTCCGCAAAAGCTTTCTTT. It is translated as CASSQGGSAKAFF.

This chain's CDR3 is CASSSCSETVSNQPQHF. CDR3 DNA: TGTGCCAGCAGCTCTTGCTCCGAGACAGTCAGCAATCAGCCCCAGCATTTT. The rearrangement joins TRBV21-1 to TRBJ1-5; TRBD1 is the table's D call, not checked against the DNA. TRBV21-1 is assigned pseudogene status. The CDR3 is 17 residues long.

V is TRBV24-1 and J is TRBJ1-2; the match to TRBD1 covers 7 bases. This CDR3 spans 14 amino acids. Germline CDR1 is KGHDR and CDR2 is SFDVKD. V lost 3 bases to trimming and J lost 3 bases; unmatched junction nucleotides: 3. The CDR3 loop is CATSDDRVYYGYTF. The CDR3 DNA reads TGTGCCACCAGTGATGACAGGGTTTACTATGGCTACACCTTC.

This clone was observed a single time. The chain has TRBV28 and TRBJ1-3; D perhaps matches TRBD1 (6 bases). There are 17 residues in the CDR3. Per germline, CDR1 MDHEN and CDR2 SYDVKM. V lost 4 bases, J lost 0 bases, and 16 bases lay in between. Here the CDR3 DNA reads TGTGCCAGCAGTTCCCGGACAGCCCGTCCCTCTGGAAACACCATATATTTT. This sequence encodes CASSSRTARPSGNTIYF. Full variable domain (remainder filled in from reference TRBV28 and TRBJ1-3): DVKVTQSSRYLVKRTGEKVFLECVQDMDHENMFWYRQDPGLGLRLIYFSYDVKMKEKGDIPEGYSVSREKKERFSLILESASTNQTSMYLCASSSRTARPSGNTIYFGEGSWLTVV.

This CDR3 reads CASRTGRMTNTGELFF. Written as DNA, the CDR3 is TGTGCCAGCCGGACTGGAAGAATGACTAACACCGGGGAGCTGTTTTTT. The V gene is TRBV19, the J gene TRBJ2-2; TRBD2 is a possible D gene (5 bases). The CDR3 contains 16 residues. The germline gives CDR1 LNHDA, CDR2 SQIVND (reference sequence). V lost 9 bases, J lost 2 bases, and 19 bases lay in between.

The chain couples TRBV5-4 to TRBJ1-2, with a weak D call TRBD1 (6 bases). V lost 4 bases to trimming and J lost 6 bases, with 13 bases between them. Per the germline V gene, CDR1 is SGHNT and CDR2 is YYREEE (reference sequence). This CDR3 contains 13 residues. The CDR3 nucleotides are TGTGCCAGCAGCCCGACAGGATTTGATGGCTACACCTTC. Translation: CASSPTGFDGYTF.

V usage is TRBV29-1 and J usage is TRBJ2-4; tentatively, D is TRBD2 (6 bases). CDR3 length: 15 residues. Germline-derived CDR1 and CDR2 are SQVTM and ANQGSEA. The V and J ends lost 4 bases and 1 base respectively, with 14 bases between them. CDR3 in DNA: TGCAGCGTTGGTGGAGGGGTCGGGGCCAAAAACATTCAGTACTTC. Translation gives CSVGGGVGAKNIQYF.

The chain couples TRBV28 to TRBJ1-1; possible D gene TRBD1, 6 bases. CDR1 MDHEN and CDR2 SYDVKM come from the germline V gene. Trimming removed 5 bases from V and 4 bases from J, with 17 bases in between. The CDR3 contains 15 residues. The CDR3, as DNA: TGTGCCAGCAGTCCCGGAGGGGGGGCGGTCACTGAAGCTTTCTTT. Encoded protein: CASSPGGGAVTEAFF.

This clone was seen a few times. The gene calls are TRBV29-1 and TRBJ1-5, with D possibly TRBD1 on 5 matching bases. V lost 4 bases, J lost 5 bases, and 15 bases lay in between. Germline lookup yields CDR1 SQVTM and CDR2 ANQGSEA. The CDR3 covers 14 residues. The DNA for the CDR3 is TGCAGCGTTGGAGGTGGAGGGGTAGATCAGCCCCAGCATTTT. Translated, it gives CSVGGGGVDQPQHF.

The genes are TRBV27 and TRBJ2-1; no clear D. Deletions cut 0 bases from V and 9 bases from J, with 9 bases between. CDR1 MNHEY and CDR2 SMNVEV come from the germline V gene (reference sequence). The CDR3 consists of 13 residues. CDR3 coding DNA: TGTGCCAGCAGTTTATCTTGGCGAGGTGAGCAGTTCTTC. This translates into CASSLSWRGEQFF.

J is TRBJ2-1 and V is TRBV7-3; 8 bases line up with TRBD2. This CDR3 has 18 amino acids. V dropped 3 bases and J dropped 0; count of bases not matched to a gene: 10. The germline V gene has CDR1 SGHTA and CDR2 FQGTGA. The CDR3 loop is CASSFGALSGISYNEQFF. CDR3 sequence (DNA): TGTGCCAGCAGCTTCGGAGCCCTTAGCGGGATCTCCTACAATGAGCAGTTCTTC.